This note documents a single T cell receptor (beta chain) sequence. The sample comes from a study of blood T cell repertoires in COVID-19. Overall study: The United States, Italy and Spain provided the acute and convalescent COVID-19 samples. Sources were T cells, B-cell-depleted T cells, or PBMCs; the material itself was cDNA or gDNA.

This CDR3 has 16 amino acids. CDR1 is KGHDR and CDR2 is SFDVKD in the germline V gene. V lost 2 bases, J lost 2 bases, and 12 bases lay in between. Per the authors' pipeline: Nucleated cell counts were estimated from reference gene primer amplification. Sequencing was performed with immunoSEQ multiplex PCR; in TCRdb, only in-frame clones are kept and a portion is missing. V and J calls and clone size are as listed in that table; D and trimming were resolved from the DNA. The sample yields approximately 50,000 clones, over 75% seen once. This clonotype originated in a man aged 50-60 years with active COVID-19. The sample comprised peripheral blood. This chain uses TRBV24-1 with TRBJ2-1; TRBD2 might be the D (5 bases). The CDR3 spells CATSDSSLGAYNEQFF. CDR3 coding DNA: TGTGCCACCAGTGATTCCTCCCTCGGGGCCTACAATGAGCAGTTCTTC.